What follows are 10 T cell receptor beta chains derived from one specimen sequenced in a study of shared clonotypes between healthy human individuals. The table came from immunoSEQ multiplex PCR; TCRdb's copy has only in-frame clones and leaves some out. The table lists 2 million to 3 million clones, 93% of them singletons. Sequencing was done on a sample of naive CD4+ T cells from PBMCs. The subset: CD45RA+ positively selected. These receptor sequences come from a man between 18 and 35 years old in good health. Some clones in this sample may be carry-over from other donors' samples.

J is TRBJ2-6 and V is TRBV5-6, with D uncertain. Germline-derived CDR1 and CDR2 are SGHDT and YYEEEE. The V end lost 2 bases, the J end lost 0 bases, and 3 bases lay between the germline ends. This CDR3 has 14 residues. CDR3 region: CASSFSSGANVLTF. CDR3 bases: TGTGCCAGCAGCTTTAGCTCTGGGGCCAACGTCCTGACTTTC.

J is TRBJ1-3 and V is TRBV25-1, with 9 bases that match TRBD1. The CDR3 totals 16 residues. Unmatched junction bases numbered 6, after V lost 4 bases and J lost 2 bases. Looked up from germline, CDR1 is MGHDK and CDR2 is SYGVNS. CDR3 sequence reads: CASSALDRGTGNTIYF. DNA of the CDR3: TGTGCCAGCAGTGCCCTGGACAGGGGAACTGGAAACACCATATATTTT.

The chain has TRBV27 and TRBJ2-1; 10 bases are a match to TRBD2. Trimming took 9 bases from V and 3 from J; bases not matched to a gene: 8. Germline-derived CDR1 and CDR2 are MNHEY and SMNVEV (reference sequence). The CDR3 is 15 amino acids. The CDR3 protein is CARDRTSGYYNEQFF. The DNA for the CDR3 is TGTGCCAGGGACCGGACTAGCGGATACTACAATGAGCAGTTCTTC.

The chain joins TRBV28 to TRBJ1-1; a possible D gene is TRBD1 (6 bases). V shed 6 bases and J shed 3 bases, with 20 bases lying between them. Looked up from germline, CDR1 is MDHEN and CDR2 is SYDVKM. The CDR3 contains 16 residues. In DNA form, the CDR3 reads TGTGCCAGCAGGGACCGACGGGGGCGGTTTGACACTGAAGCTTTCTTT. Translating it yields CASRDRRGRFDTEAFF. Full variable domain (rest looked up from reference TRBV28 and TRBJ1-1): DVKVTQSSRYLVKRTGEKVFLECVQDMDHENMFWYRQDPGLGLRLIYFSYDVKMKEKGDIPEGYSVSREKKERFSLILESASTNQTSMYLCASRDRRGRFDTEAFFGQGTRLTVV.

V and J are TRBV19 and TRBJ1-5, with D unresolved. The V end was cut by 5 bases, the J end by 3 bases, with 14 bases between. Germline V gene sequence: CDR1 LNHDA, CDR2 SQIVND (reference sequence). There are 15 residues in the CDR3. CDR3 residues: CASSPRRTVNQPQHF. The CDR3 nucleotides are TGTGCCAGTAGTCCCCGCCGCACGGTCAATCAGCCCCAGCATTTT. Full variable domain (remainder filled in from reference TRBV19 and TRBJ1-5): DGGITQSPKYLFRKEGQNVTLSCEQNLNHDAMYWYRQDPGQGLRLIYYSQIVNDFQKGDIAEGYSVSREKKESFPLTVTSAQKNPTAFYLCASSPRRTVNQPQHFGDGTRLSIL.

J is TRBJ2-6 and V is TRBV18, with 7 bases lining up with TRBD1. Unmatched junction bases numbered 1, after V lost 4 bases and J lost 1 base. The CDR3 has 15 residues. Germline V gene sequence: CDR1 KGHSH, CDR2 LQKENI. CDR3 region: CASSRQGSGANVLTF. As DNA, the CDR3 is TGTGCCAGCTCACGACAGGGTTCTGGGGCCAACGTCCTGACTTTC.

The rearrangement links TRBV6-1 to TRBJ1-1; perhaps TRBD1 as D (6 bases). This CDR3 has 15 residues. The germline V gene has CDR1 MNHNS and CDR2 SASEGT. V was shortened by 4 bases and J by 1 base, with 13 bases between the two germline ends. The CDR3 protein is CASSGMGAANTEAFF. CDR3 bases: TGTGCCAGCAGTGGGATGGGGGCGGCGAACACTGAAGCTTTCTTT.

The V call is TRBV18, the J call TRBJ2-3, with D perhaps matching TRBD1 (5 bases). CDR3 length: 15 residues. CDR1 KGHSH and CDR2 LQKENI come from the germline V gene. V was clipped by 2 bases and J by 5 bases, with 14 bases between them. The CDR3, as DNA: TGTGCCAGCTCACCATATGGGCAGGGTTTAGATACGCAGTATTTT. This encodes CASSPYGQGLDTQYF.

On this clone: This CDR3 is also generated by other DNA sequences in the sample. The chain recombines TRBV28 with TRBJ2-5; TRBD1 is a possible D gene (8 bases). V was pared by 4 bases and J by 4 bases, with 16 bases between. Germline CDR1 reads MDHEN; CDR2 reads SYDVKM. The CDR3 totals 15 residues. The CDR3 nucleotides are TGTGCCAGCAGTTCCGGACAGGGCGGGGGAGAGACCCAGTACTTC. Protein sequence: CASSSGQGGGETQYF.

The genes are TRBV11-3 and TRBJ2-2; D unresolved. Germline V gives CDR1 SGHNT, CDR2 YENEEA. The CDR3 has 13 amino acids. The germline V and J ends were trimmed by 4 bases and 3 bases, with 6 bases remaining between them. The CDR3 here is CASSSDHTGELFF. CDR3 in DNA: TGTGCCAGCAGCTCCGACCACACCGGGGAGCTGTTTTTT.